The 4 T cell receptor beta chains below were found in one sample sequenced in a study of blood T cell repertoires in COVID-19. The method was immunoSEQ multiplex PCR; TCRdb's version includes in-frame clones alone and lacks a portion of them. The table includes roughly 250,000 clones, roughly four fifths detected once. The sample consisted of PBMCs or T cells enriched from blood (not recorded which). Receptors were obtained from a woman aged 40 to 55 who had been exposed to COVID-19.

The chain joins TRBV11-3 to TRBJ1-1; D not certain. V dropped 0 bases and J dropped 4 bases, with 6 bases sitting between them. The germline V gene has CDR1 SGHNT and CDR2 YENEEA. CDR3 length: 13 residues. This chain's CDR3 is CASSLDPGTEAFF. CDR3 bases: TGTGCCAGCAGCTTAGACCCCGGCACTGAAGCTTTCTTT.

The rearrangement uses TRBV6-1 and TRBJ1-5; D perhaps matches TRBD1 (5 bases). Deletions cut 0 bases from V and 9 bases from J, with 15 bases between. The CDR3 totals 15 residues. Germline V gene data show CDR1 as MNHNS and CDR2 as SASEGT. DNA of the CDR3: TGTGCCAGCAGTGAAGCAGGCGGGGCGAAGAGGCCCCAGCATTTT. Amino acids: CASSEAGGAKRPQHF.

The chain combines TRBV4-1 with TRBJ1-2; the D gene is possibly TRBD1 (5 bases). V lost 0 bases and J lost 5, with 16 bases in between. This CDR3 spans 16 amino acids. Germline lookup yields CDR1 MGHRA and CDR2 YSYEKL. CDR3 DNA: TGCGCCAGCAGCCAAGACCAACAGGTCTGGGTTTATGGCTACACCTTC. Protein sequence: CASSQDQQVWVYGYTF.

The chain couples TRBV27 to TRBJ2-5; 9 bases line up with TRBD1. The trim removed 6 bases at V and 4 bases at J, leaving 12 bases unmatched. CDR1 and CDR2 (germline): MNHEY, SMNVEV (reference sequence). This CDR3 comprises 16 residues. For the CDR3, the DNA is TGTGCCAGCAGGACGGAGGGGGGACAGGGTGTAGAGACCCAGTACTTC. Translated: CASRTEGGQGVETQYF.